These 13 T cell receptor beta chains originate from one sample sequenced in a study of CD8+CD57+ T cells in acquired aplastic anemia (dated by TCRdb to the late 2010s). The patients picked for sequencing were ones in whom flow cytometry had shown an expansion of CD8+CD57+ cells. Sequenced using an Illumina HiSeq 2000. Genomic DNA served as template for TCR beta VDJ combination and CDR3 sequence profiling. TCRdb reworked the public reads: Q25 trimming with fastp, MiXCR clone assembly, productive beta chains retained. Entries are consolidated by CDR3 protein sequence, retaining the most common genes and DNA. The sample data list 75,000 to 80,000 distinct CDR3 sequences, and around 70% of these were observed just once. Of the sample, approximately 80% falls within the top ten clones. Material for sequencing was sorted CD4+, CD8+, or CD8+CD57+ T cells (not recorded which) from PBMCs. The receptors shown here come from a human donor with aplastic anemia.

The J gene is TRBJ1-1, the V gene TRBV9; no clear D. The CDR3 spans 14 residues. Germline CDR1 and CDR2: SGDLS and YYNGEE. V was cut by 0 bases and J by 0 bases, with 6 bases left in between. The CDR3 loop is CASSVGGMNTEAFF. Here the CDR3 DNA reads TGTGCCAGCAGCGTAGGCGGCATGAACACTGAAGCTTTCTTT.

V gene TRBV5-4 combines with J gene TRBJ1-2; D gene uncertain. V shed 0 bases and J shed 7 bases, with 13 bases lying between them. This CDR3 contains 14 residues. The germline CDR1 and CDR2 sequences are SGHNT and YYREEE (reference sequence). The CDR3 DNA follows: TGTGCCAGCAGCTTGGGGCTGCCAGGCGGTGGCTACACCTTC. Its translation is CASSLGLPGGGYTF.

The genes are TRBV24-1 and TRBJ2-1; no definite D call. Trimming removed 12 bases from V and 10 bases from J, with 18 bases in between. Germline V CDR1 and CDR2: KGHDR, SFDVKD. The CDR3 has 12 amino acids. The CDR3 DNA is TGTGCCGCCGACGACAAAATCGGGGAGCAGTTCTTC. It codes for CAADDKIGEQFF.

The chain uses TRBV29-1 and TRBJ1-2, with 10 positions matching TRBD1. The junction had 12 bases not matched to a gene; V was cut back by 5 bases and J by 6 bases. The germline gives CDR1 SQVTM, CDR2 ANQGSEA. The CDR3 spans 15 residues. This CDR3 reads CSVSEDRGFVDGYTF. In DNA form, the CDR3 reads TGCAGCGTTAGTGAGGACAGGGGGTTCGTTGATGGCTACACCTTC.

The genes are TRBV10-3 and TRBJ2-2, with TRBD1 matching over 7 bases. CDR3 length equals 14 residues. Per the germline V gene, CDR1 is ENHRY and CDR2 is SYGVKD. Germline trimming cut 4 bases from V and 3 bases from J; bases unmatched to any gene: 2. CDR3 loop: CAISGQGDTGELFF. The CDR3 coding sequence is TGTGCCATCAGTGGACAGGGTGACACCGGGGAGCTGTTTTTT.

V usage is TRBV10-3 and J usage is TRBJ2-5; TRBD1 agrees at 7 bases. V shed 2 bases, J shed 4 bases, and the junction held 1 base outside the gene matches. The germline V gene encodes CDR1 ENHRY and CDR2 SYGVKD. This CDR3 is built from 13 residues. The CDR3 is CAISEDRAETQYF. For the CDR3, the DNA is TGTGCCATCAGTGAGGACAGGGCAGAGACCCAGTACTTC.

The chain has TRBV20-1 and TRBJ2-5; no clear D. CDR1 and CDR2 from the germline V gene are DFQATT and SNEGSKA (reference sequence). V was trimmed by 6 bases and J by 5 bases, leaving 10 bases between them. The CDR3 length is 11 residues. CDR3: CSAHMGETQYF. The CDR3, as DNA: TGCAGTGCCCACATGGGGGAGACCCAGTACTTC.

CDR3 DNA: TGCAGCGTCCTCGGGGGGCGAATGAACACTGAAGCTTTCTTT. Residues: CSVLGGRMNTEAFF. The chain combines TRBV29-1 with TRBJ1-1, with D possibly matching TRBD1 (6 bases). This CDR3 is 14 amino acids long. Trimming left V 6 bases short and J 0 bases short, with 14 bases between. Germline V CDR1 and CDR2: SQVTM, ANQGSEA.

The chain joins TRBV11-2 to TRBJ1-5; TRBD1 agrees at 7 bases. Germline CDR1 reads SGHAT; CDR2 reads FQNNGV. Trimming cost V 3 bases and J 5 bases; bases outside gene matches: 1. The CDR3 contains 13 residues. The CDR3 bases are TGTGCCAGCAGCTTTGGGACAGATCAGCCCCAGCATTTT. Translating it yields CASSFGTDQPQHF.

This clonotype was detected once. This chain connects TRBV15 to TRBJ2-7; TRBD1 matches at 9 bases. This CDR3 comprises 16 residues. CDR1 and CDR2 from the germline V gene are LNHNV and YYDKDF (reference sequence). V gave up 3 bases and J gave up 3 bases; unmatched junction bases: 9. The CDR3 loop reads CATSSLTGTGIYEQYF. Written as DNA, the CDR3 is TGTGCCACCAGCAGTTTAACCGGGACAGGGATCTACGAGCAGTACTTC.

This clonotype was seen only a few times. This sequence joins TRBV2 and TRBJ1-2; D is unresolved. V was clipped by 3 bases and J by 4 bases, with 9 bases between them. The germline V gene has CDR1 SNHLY and CDR2 FYNNEI. The CDR3 is made up of 13 amino acids. The CDR3 here is CASSDKQPYGYTF. The CDR3, as DNA: TGTGCCAGCAGTGACAAACAGCCCTATGGCTACACCTTC.

In its sample, this clonotype was seen many times. This chain links TRBV10-1 with TRBJ1-5; D call uncertain. Germline CDR1 reads WNHNN; CDR2 reads SYGVQD (reference sequence). The germline V and J ends were trimmed by 4 bases and 0 bases, with 13 bases remaining between them. The CDR3 is made up of 16 amino acids. CDR3 residues: CASSVGSEISNQPQHF. The CDR3 DNA sequence: TGCGCCAGCAGTGTGGGGAGTGAGATTAGCAATCAGCCCCAGCATTTT.

The sample holds a few counts of this clonotype. V usage is TRBV5-1 and J usage is TRBJ2-3; D not certain. V was trimmed by 0 bases and J by 9 bases, leaving 8 bases between them. The CDR3 extends over 12 amino acids. Germline V gene lookup returns CDR1 SGHRS and CDR2 YFSETQ. The CDR3 DNA follows: TGCGCCAGCAGCTTGGACGGTTCGACGCAGTATTTT. Protein sequence: CASSLDGSTQYF.